This TCR beta chain was identified in a study of OX40 agonist ivuxolimab in advanced cancers. Findings and caveats of the study: Nonresponders, in some cases, also had low normalized T-cell clonal expansion.

Trimming took 6 bases from V and 7 from J, leaving 12 bases between them. Germline CDR1 and CDR2: MNHNY and SVGAGI (reference sequence). CDR3 length equals 12 residues. Method: immunoSEQ multiplex PCR; TCRdb's copy keeps in-frame clones and lacks some. The sample carries tens of thousands of clones, 90% to 95% recorded once. Points on this clone: No antigen is known for it.

J is TRBJ1-1 and V is TRBV6-6; no reliable D call. This TCR came from an adult with an advanced solid tumor such as melanoma, head and neck, liver or kidney cancer. The sequencing here drew on CD4+ or CD8+ T cells sorted from blood, taken in a trial of the OX40 agonist ivuxolimab. CDR3: CASSPGSHEAFF. For the CDR3, the DNA is TGTGCCAGCAGCCCGGGGAGCCATGAAGCTTTCTTT.